This T cell receptor (beta chain) was identified during a study of T cell changes during pregnancy in multiple sclerosis. This clone was observed once. The table came from immunoSEQ multiplex PCR; TCRdb's copy has only in-frame clones and leaves some out. The top ten clones hold more than 4.5% of a sample with under 40,000 clones, around 90% of them seen once. V lost 1 base and J lost 5, with 5 bases in between. This CDR3 is built from 12 residues. Germline V gene data show CDR1 as MNHNS and CDR2 as SASEGT. The receptor's source is a female donor in good health, enrolled as a control in a pregnancy study. Source: peripheral blood, taken in the third trimester of pregnancy. This sequence joins TRBV6-1 and TRBJ1-1; D not resolved. The CDR3 sequence: CASSEGRTEAFF. CDR3 nucleotides: TGTGCCAGCAGTGAAGGCCGGACTGAAGCTTTCTTT.